This TCR beta chain was identified in a study of blood T cells in healthy people across ages. Study context: Every two T cells gave about one barcoded beta molecule via template switching. The study's findings and limits: Unsorted PBMCs prevented conclusive naive versus antigen-experienced comparison.

Points on this clonotype: As yet, its antigen is unknown.

The use of a sample-barcoded 5' primer and a J-beta primer mix characterized a second PCR of about 7 to 12 cycles. TCRdb re-derived calls from the 5' RACE reads in MiXCR, one entry per CDR3 protein. The sample yields about 1.4 million distinct CDR3 sequences, approximately 63% seen once. The CDR3 covers 15 residues. With 8 bases removed from V and 3 bases from J, the gap between germline ends came to 19 bases. CDR1 and CDR2 (germline): SEHNR, FQNEAQ (reference sequence). Isolated PBMCs totaled at least 6.5 million in each sample. The TCR sequence derives from a man younger than 35 in good health. V usage is TRBV7-9 and J usage is TRBJ1-1; maybe TRBD1 (6 bases). The sequencing input was blood. The CDR3 is CASSPPTGRYTEAFF. The CDR3 region has the DNA TGTGCCAGCTCGCCCCCGACAGGACGCTACACTGAAGCTTTCTTT.